These 22 T cell receptor beta chains originate from one sample sequenced in a study of spatial heterogeneity in lung cancer. One entry per CDR3 protein results from TCRdb running MiXCR on the 5' RACE reads. This table holds fewer than 15,000 distinct CDR3 sequences, over 5.5% found once. Antigens of these TCRs are unknown. Time point given: sample taken at primary tumor resection. Study-wide results and limits: Counts of expanded intratumoral alpha and beta TCRs tracked tumor mutation counts.

The sequencing used lung tumor tissue, collected at surgery. The source of these receptors is a female donor with early-stage non-small cell lung cancer.

This clonotype was counted ten times or more. The chain uses TRBV7-9 and TRBJ2-5, with no clear D. The ends were cut back, 5 bases at V and 1 base at J, with 8 bases in the middle. CDR1 and CDR2 from the germline V gene are SEHNR and FQNEAQ (reference sequence). CDR3 length equals 13 residues. CDR3 nucleotide sequence: TGTGCCAGCAGCGCCACAGTCCAAGAGACCCAGTACTTC. Translation: CASSATVQETQYF.

This chain uses TRBV6-5 with TRBJ2-5; the D gene is possibly TRBD2 (5 bases). The V end lost 0 bases, the J end lost 7 bases, and 15 bases lay between the germline ends. Germline V gives CDR1 MNHEY, CDR2 SVGAGI. This CDR3 comprises 15 residues. CDR3 amino acids: CASSYSPLPRGTQYF. The CDR3 DNA reads as TGTGCCAGCAGTTACTCGCCACTCCCTCGGGGGACCCAGTACTTC.

This clonotype was found many times. The chain recombines TRBV6-5 with TRBJ2-2; D gene ambiguous. Trimming pared 1 base from V and 2 bases from J, leaving 8 bases between. CDR1 is MNHEY, CDR2 SVGAGI, per germline. The CDR3 spans 15 residues. The CDR3 loop reads CASSYFRVNTGELFF. CDR3 nucleotides: TGTGCCAGCAGTTACTTCAGAGTTAACACCGGGGAGCTGTTTTTT.

This clonotype is categorized as medium-sized. The J gene is TRBJ2-3, the V gene TRBV2, with TRBD2 matching 8 bases. CDR3 length equals 15 residues. Germline CDR1 reads SNHLY; CDR2 reads FYNNEI. Germline trimming cut 7 bases from V and 2 bases from J; bases unmatched to any gene: 8. The CDR3 nucleotides read TGTGCCAGCAACCGGCGGGGGGTTAACACAGATACGCAGTATTTT. Its translation is CASNRRGVNTDTQYF.

This clonotype is classed as medium-sized. DNA of the CDR3: TGTGCCAGCAGCCCCCGTGGGAGCTCCTACAATGAGCAGTTCTTC. Translated, it gives CASSPRGSSYNEQFF. This rearrangement joins TRBV11-2 to TRBJ2-1; TRBD2 is a possible D gene (5 bases). CDR3 length: 15 residues. The ends were cut back, 5 bases at V and 0 bases at J, with 11 bases in the middle. Germline values: CDR1 SGHAT, CDR2 FQNNGV.

This clonotype was counted at least ten times. The chain has TRBV4-3 and TRBJ1-6; D gene ambiguous. This CDR3 contains 13 residues. Germline CDR1 and CDR2: LGHNA and YSLEER. V was shortened by 4 bases and J by 5 bases, with 6 bases between the two germline ends. DNA for the CDR3: TGCGCCAGCAGCCGCGGGAATAATTCACCCCTCCACTTT. It is translated as CASSRGNNSPLHF.

There are many counts of this clonotype. The gene calls are TRBV4-1 and TRBJ2-7; TRBD1 might be the D (6 bases). V was shortened by 0 bases and J by 3 bases, with 12 bases between the two germline ends. This CDR3 is built from 15 residues. Germline V gene lookup returns CDR1 MGHRA and CDR2 YSYEKL. The CDR3 reads CASSQDPYRDYEQYF. DNA of the CDR3: TGCGCCAGCAGCCAAGATCCGTACAGGGACTACGAGCAGTACTTC.

By sample share, this clonotype is medium-sized (0.01 to 0.1%). The gene calls are TRBV6-2 or TRBV6-3 and TRBJ2-3; TRBD2 matches 8 bases. V shed 6 bases and J 0 bases; nucleotides not matched to a gene: 5. The V gene's germline CDR1 is MNHEY and CDR2 SVGEGT. CDR3 length: 15 amino acids. The DNA of the CDR3 is TGTGCCAGCAGACTGAGCGGGGGCAGCACAGATACGCAGTATTTT. As protein: CASRLSGGSTDTQYF.

This clonotype has a count of ten or more. The V and J genes are TRBV3-1 and TRBJ1-6, with TRBD1 matching 8 bases. This CDR3 is 15 amino acids long. Germline-derived CDR1 and CDR2 are LGHDT and YNNKEL (reference sequence). Trimming at V came to 2 bases and at J to 10 bases, leaving 7 bases not matched to a gene. DNA for the CDR3: TGTGCCAGCAGCCAACAGACAGGGGAGAGGTCACCCCTCCACTTT. Translating gives CASSQQTGERSPLHF.

At least ten counts were recorded for this clonotype. The chain has TRBV7-8 and TRBJ2-2, with 9 bases aligning to TRBD1. The length of the CDR3 is 16 residues. J lost 7 bases, V lost 0 bases, and 6 bases had no gene match. Looked up from germline, CDR1 is SGHVS and CDR2 is FQNEAQ. The CDR3 is CASSLALGQGHGELFF. The CDR3 coding sequence is TGTGCCAGCAGCTTAGCCCTCGGACAGGGGCACGGGGAGCTGTTTTTT.

There are many counts of this clonotype. This rearrangement joins TRBV7-2 to TRBJ2-4; D is uncertain. Trimming took 2 bases from V and 1 from J, leaving 6 bases between them. Germline CDR1 SGHTA, CDR2 FQGNSA. This CDR3 has 14 residues. In DNA form, the CDR3 reads TGTGCCAGCAGCTTAAGCAGGGCCAAAAACATTCAGTACTTC. It is translated as CASSLSRAKNIQYF.

This clonotype came up many times. The J gene is TRBJ1-1, the V gene TRBV7-9; D is unresolved. This CDR3 is built from 15 residues. Trimming shortened V by 1 base and J by 3 bases, and 12 bases separated the two germline ends. The V gene's germline CDR1 is SEHNR and CDR2 FQNEAQ (reference sequence). CDR3 sequence: CASSLGGGIYTEAFF. The DNA of the CDR3 is TGTGCCAGCAGCTTAGGTGGCGGGATATACACTGAAGCTTTCTTT.

This clonotype was recorded at least ten times. The J gene is TRBJ2-3, the V gene TRBV29-1; 10 bases fit TRBD1. Unmatched junction bases numbered 8, after V lost 8 bases and J lost 6 bases. Germline CDR1 is SQVTM and CDR2 is ANQGSEA. The CDR3 loop spans 13 amino acids. CDR3 sequence (DNA): TGCAGCATAAGACAGGGGGCAAGGGATACGCAGTATTTT. It specifies CSIRQGARDTQYF.

Judged by abundance, this clonotype is medium-sized. The chain employs TRBV27 and TRBJ2-3; tentatively, D is TRBD1 or TRBD2 (7 bases each). V lost 10 bases, J lost 4 bases, and 15 bases lay in between. Germline V CDR1 and CDR2: MNHEY, SMNVEV (reference sequence). The CDR3 is made up of 13 amino acids. CDR3 in DNA: TGTGCCACCAGGGGGGGCGGGGCAGATACGCAGTATTTT. Translated, it gives CATRGGGADTQYF.

This clonotype was seen many times. The CDR3 protein is CASSPFAGGTQETQYF. As DNA, the CDR3 is TGTGCCAGCAGCCCTTTCGCCGGGGGGACCCAAGAGACCCAGTACTTC. This chain uses TRBV7-9 with TRBJ2-5; 7 positions match TRBD2. This CDR3 is built from 16 residues. Looked up from germline, CDR1 is SEHNR and CDR2 is FQNEAQ (reference sequence). The V gene end was trimmed by 5 bases and the J gene end by 1 base; junction bases not matched to a gene: 10.

The sample holds many counts of this clonotype. CDR3 protein: CASSQGLAGNKQYF. CDR3 nucleotide sequence: TGTGCCAGCAGCCAGGGACTAGCGGGGAACAAGCAGTACTTC. The V and J genes are TRBV6-5 and TRBJ2-7; 13 nucleotides line up with TRBD2. The CDR3 sequence is 14 residues long. Trimming at V came to 6 bases and at J to 8 bases, leaving 7 bases not matched to a gene. Germline-derived CDR1 and CDR2 are MNHEY and SVGAGI.

This clonotype was detected many times. The chain uses TRBV15 and TRBJ2-2; 10 nucleotides agree with TRBD2. Unmatched junction bases numbered 9, after V lost 2 bases and J lost 6 bases. Germline CDR1 is LNHNV and CDR2 is YYDKDF (reference sequence). The CDR3 is 17 residues long. The CDR3 spells CATSRIRTSGKAGELFF. CDR3 in DNA: TGTGCCACCAGCAGAATTCGGACTAGCGGCAAGGCCGGGGAGCTGTTTTTT.

This clonotype was counted many times. The chain is built from TRBV10-3 and TRBJ2-2, with D unclear. Trimming took off 4 bases at V and 8 bases at J, with 14 bases between the two ends. CDR3 size: 14 residues. The germline CDR1 and CDR2 sequences are ENHRY and SYGVKD. CDR3 sequence: CAISAVPGSGELFF. CDR3 DNA: TGTGCCATCAGTGCCGTTCCCGGGTCGGGGGAGCTGTTTTTT.

There are many counts of this clonotype. The rearrangement joins TRBV7-9 to TRBJ2-5, with 11 bases aligning to TRBD2. The CDR3 loop spans 14 amino acids. V gave up 7 bases and J gave up 4 bases; unmatched junction bases: 5. CDR1 is SEHNR, CDR2 FQNEAQ, per germline (reference sequence). This CDR3 is CASNLAGGRETQYF. The CDR3 region has the DNA TGTGCCAGCAATCTAGCGGGGGGAAGAGAGACCCAGTACTTC.

This clonotype showed up many times. The chain joins TRBV7-2 to TRBJ2-5; 8 nucleotides match TRBD2. Germline V CDR1 and CDR2: SGHTA, FQGNSA. V shed 2 bases, J shed 2 bases, and the junction held 13 bases outside the gene matches. This CDR3 has 18 amino acids. The CDR3 loop reads CASSLYWYGGARQETQYF. As DNA, the CDR3 is TGTGCCAGCAGCTTATATTGGTACGGGGGGGCAAGACAAGAGACCCAGTACTTC. The entire variable domain, with the rest obtained from reference TRBV7-2 and TRBJ2-5, is as follows: GAGVSQSPSNKVTEKGKDVELRCDPISGHTALYWYRQSLGQGLEFLIYFQGNSAPDKSGLPSDRFSAERTGGSVSTLTIQRTQQEDSAVYLCASSLYWYGGARQETQYFGPGTRLLVL.

Many counts were recorded for this clonotype. The rearrangement uses TRBV7-3 and TRBJ2-5; no clear D. The V gene's germline CDR1 is SGHTA and CDR2 FQGTGA. This CDR3 has 15 amino acids. V lost 1 base and J lost 7, with 16 bases in between. The CDR3 loop is CASSLSDPPKGTQYF. The DNA for the CDR3 is TGTGCCAGCAGCTTAAGCGACCCCCCCAAGGGGACCCAGTACTTC.

By proportion, this clonotype is medium-sized. The V gene is TRBV2, the J gene TRBJ2-6, with D perhaps being TRBD1 or TRBD2 (5 bases each). This CDR3 comprises 15 residues. Trimming pared 6 bases from V and 2 bases from J, leaving 11 bases between. CDR1 SNHLY and CDR2 FYNNEI come from the germline V gene. The CDR3 DNA reads as TGTGCCAGCAGACCCGGGACGGCTGGGGCCAACGTCCTGACTTTC. Encoded protein: CASRPGTAGANVLTF.